Sequencing of this T cell receptor (beta chain) was carried out in a study of OX40 agonist ivuxolimab in advanced cancers. Overall study results and limits: In general, CD8+ T cells held more expanded clones than CD4+ did, on average.

As to this clone: Its specificity is not known.

Germline assignment: CDR1 SGHKS and CDR2 YYEKEE (reference sequence). V shed 0 bases and J 0 bases; nucleotides not matched to a gene: 8. The CDR3 has 18 residues. Using immunoSEQ multiplex PCR, the repertoire was profiled, and TCRdb retains in-frame clones only, with some absent. Of about 83,000 clones in the sample, 65% to 85% are singletons; the top ten hold under 8%. The gene calls are TRBV5-5 and TRBJ2-4; 8 bases are shared with TRBD2. Sequencing was performed on CD4+ or CD8+ T cells sorted from blood, taken in a trial of the OX40 agonist ivuxolimab. The receptor's source is an adult with an advanced solid tumor such as melanoma, head and neck, liver or kidney cancer. The CDR3 sequence is CASSLELAGPSAKNIQYF. The CDR3 DNA reads as TGTGCCAGCAGCTTGGAATTAGCGGGACCCTCAGCCAAAAACATTCAGTACTTC. Using reference TRBV5-5 and TRBJ2-4 for the parts outside the CDR3, the full variable domain is DAGVTQSPTHLIKTRGQQVTLRCSPISGHKSVSWYQQVLGQGPQFIFQYYEKEERGRGNFPDRFSARQFPNYSSELNVNALLLGDSALYLCASSLELAGPSAKNIQYFGAGTRLSVL.